This T cell receptor beta chain appears in the sequencing data of a study of blood T cell repertoires in COVID-19. Many counts were recorded for this clone. The CDR3 loop spans 14 amino acids. V was clipped by 3 bases and J by 7 bases, with 18 bases between them. Germline lookup yields CDR1 SQVTM and CDR2 ANQGSEA. The assay was immunoSEQ multiplex PCR, and TCRdb's table has in-frame clones only and misses some. The sample yields 250,000 or so clones, around 88% seen once. Sequencing used PBMCs or T cells enriched from blood (not recorded which). The V and J genes are TRBV29-1 and TRBJ1-1; D remains unclear. The clonotype was recovered from a woman aged 45-59 years who had recovered from COVID-19. The CDR3 coding sequence is TGCAGCGTTGACTCTGCTCGCGCGGCTAGTGAAGCTTTCTTT. It yields the protein CSVDSARAASEAFF.